Below are 24 T cell receptor beta chains sequenced from a single sample in a study of T-cell reconstitution after alpha-beta-depleted transplantation in children. A library of TCRbeta sequences, prepared with unique molecular identifiers, was generated. TCRdb passed the PCR reads through MiXCR, listing each CDR3 protein once. The sample lists some 400,000 distinct CDR3 sequences, roughly 22% seen once, with 3.8% in the top ten. Sequences were derived from PBMCs from the stem cell graft donor, sampled from the stem cell graft. The origin of the receptors is a human donor who donated a stem cell graft to a child with acute myeloid leukemia.

This clonotype was seen a few times. This chain joins TRBV11-3 and TRBJ2-7; the D is unclear. Trimming took off 3 bases at V and 6 bases at J, with 12 bases between the two ends. This CDR3 is 13 amino acids long. Germline assignment: CDR1 SGHNT and CDR2 YENEEA. The CDR3 spells CASSFTGPSEQYF. CDR3 sequence (DNA): TGTGCCAGCAGCTTTACCGGACCGTCCGAGCAGTACTTC.

This chain connects TRBV2 to TRBJ2-7; D not certain. The CDR3 is 13 residues long. Deletions cut 4 bases from V and 3 bases from J, with 10 bases between. In germline, CDR1 is SNHLY, CDR2 FYNNEI. The CDR3 is CASSVNGNYEQYF. The CDR3 DNA reads as TGTGCCAGCAGTGTGAACGGAAACTACGAGCAGTACTTC.

The CDR3: CASSLELAGLQTQYF. CDR3 DNA sequence: TGCGCCAGCAGCTTGGAACTAGCGGGACTCCAGACCCAGTACTTC. The chain has TRBV5-1 and TRBJ2-5, with 10 nucleotides matching TRBD2. There are 15 residues in the CDR3. Germline V lookup: CDR1 SGHRS, CDR2 YFSETQ. The trim removed 0 bases at V and 6 bases at J, leaving 5 bases unmatched.

The CDR3 DNA sequence: TGTGCCAGCAGTTGGGACGGCACCACCGGGGAGCTGTTTTTT. As protein: CASSWDGTTGELFF. V is TRBV12-3 or TRBV12-4 and J is TRBJ2-2, with D perhaps assigned TRBD1 or TRBD2 (5 bases each). The CDR3 is 14 residues long. V dropped 4 bases and J dropped 4 bases, with 10 bases sitting between them.

This clonotype has just a few counts. The V gene is TRBV7-9, the J gene TRBJ2-2; 8 bases line up with TRBD2. The CDR3 has 15 residues. Germline CDR1 reads SEHNR; CDR2 reads FQNEAQ (reference sequence). V lost 6 bases to trimming and J lost 4 bases; unmatched junction nucleotides: 7. The CDR3 reads CASRTAGESTGELFF. CDR3 in DNA: TGTGCCAGCAGGACAGCGGGAGAGAGCACCGGGGAGCTGTTTTTT.

This clonotype was seen a few times. The chain couples TRBV6-5 to TRBJ1-4; 10 bases are a match to TRBD1. CDR1 is MNHEY, CDR2 SVGAGI, per germline. The ends lost 2 bases at V and 7 bases at J; junction bases unmatched: 1. The CDR3 consists of 14 residues. CDR3 residues: CASSYGTGAEKLFF. DNA of the CDR3: TGTGCCAGCAGTTACGGGACAGGGGCTGAAAAACTGTTTTTT.

This chain links TRBV12-5 with TRBJ2-4, with 8 bases aligning to TRBD1. With V trimmed by 9 bases and J by 1 base, 2 bases remained unmatched. Germline V CDR1 and CDR2: LGHNT, FRNRAP. This CDR3 is built from 13 residues. The CDR3 DNA sequence: TGTGCTAGCGGGGACAGGGCCAAAAACATTCAGTACTTC. Residues: CASGDRAKNIQYF. Supplemented by reference TRBV12-5 and TRBJ2-4, the full variable domain reads DARVTQTPRHKVTEMGQEVTMRCQPILGHNTVFWYRQTMMQGLELLAYFRNRAPLDDSGMPKDRFSAEMPDATLATLKIQPSEPRDSAVYFCASGDRAKNIQYFGAGTRLSVL.

This clonotype came up a few times. This sequence joins TRBV20-1 and TRBJ2-7; either TRBD1 or TRBD2 may supply D (5 bases each). The CDR3 sequence is 13 residues long. V dropped 3 bases and J dropped 6 bases, with 15 bases sitting between them. Germline V gene sequence: CDR1 DFQATT, CDR2 SNEGSKA (reference sequence). The CDR3 DNA follows: TGCAGTGCTAGCCCAAAGGGACGAGCCGAGCAGTACTTC. It yields the protein CSASPKGRAEQYF.

The rearrangement links TRBV2 to TRBJ2-5, with D possibly being TRBD2 (6 bases). Trimming removed 6 bases at V and 3 bases at J, with 14 bases between. The CDR3 loop spans 14 amino acids. Germline V gives CDR1 SNHLY, CDR2 FYNNEI. CDR3 amino acids: CASSSSRREETQYF. In nucleotides, the CDR3 is TGTGCCAGCAGCTCTTCACGGAGGGAAGAGACCCAGTACTTC.

Many counts were recorded for this clonotype. The rearrangement joins TRBV7-6 to TRBJ2-1; 12 bases line up with TRBD2. This CDR3 contains 17 residues. The germline V gene encodes CDR1 SGHVS and CDR2 FNYEAQ. V shed 7 bases, J shed 0 bases, and the junction held 7 bases outside the gene matches. CDR3 coding DNA: TGTGCCAGCAAAGGACTAGCGGGGACAAACTCCTACAATGAGCAGTTCTTC. Amino acids: CASKGLAGTNSYNEQFF. Variable domain in full (rest from reference TRBV7-6 and TRBJ2-1): GAGVSQSPRYKVTKRGQDVALRCDPISGHVSLYWYRQALGQGPEFLTYFNYEAQQDKSGLPNDRFSAERPEGSISTLTIQRTEQRDSAMYRCASKGLAGTNSYNEQFFGPGTRLTVL.

This clonotype was seen a few times. The chain joins TRBV20-1 to TRBJ2-5; D remains ambiguous. V lost 5 bases to trimming and J lost 1 base, with 20 bases between them. Germline loops: CDR1 DFQATT, CDR2 SNEGSKA (reference sequence). This CDR3 contains 16 residues. This CDR3 reads CSAPDAMENLQETQYF. The CDR3 nucleotides read TGCAGTGCTCCGGACGCCATGGAAAACCTCCAAGAGACCCAGTACTTC.

V is TRBV5-1 and J is TRBJ2-7; 9 bases fit TRBD1. CDR3 size: 18 residues. The V gene end was trimmed by 0 bases and the J gene end by 3 bases; junction bases not matched to a gene: 13. Germline V gene lookup returns CDR1 SGHRS and CDR2 YFSETQ. CDR3 coding DNA: TGCGCCAGCAGCTTGGTTGTAGGACAGGGGCCGCAAGTCTACGAGCAGTACTTC. It codes for CASSLVVGQGPQVYEQYF. Together with reference TRBV5-1 and TRBJ2-7, the CDR3 gives the full variable domain: KAGVTQTPRYLIKTRGQQVTLSCSPISGHRSVSWYQQTPGQGLQFLFEYFSETQRNKGNFPGRFSGRQFSNSRSEMNVSTLELGDSALYLCASSLVVGQGPQVYEQYFGPGTRLTVT.

CDR3 bases: TGTGCCAGCAGTTTATCACCGATAGGACAGCCGGAAAATGAGCAGTTCTTC. Translated, it gives CASSLSPIGQPENEQFF. This chain connects TRBV27 to TRBJ2-1; D might be TRBD1 (6 bases). This CDR3 is 17 amino acids long. V gave up 0 bases and J gave up 7 bases, with 19 bases separating them. Germline values: CDR1 MNHEY, CDR2 SMNVEV (reference sequence).

The chain combines TRBV4-3 with TRBJ2-1, with 7 bases lining up with TRBD2. V lost 0 bases to trimming and J lost 2 bases; unmatched junction nucleotides: 10. Germline values: CDR1 LGHNA, CDR2 YSLEER. The CDR3 covers 18 residues. DNA of the CDR3: TGCGCCAGCAGCCAAGAAGAGAACGCGGGAGAGGCCTACAATGAGCAGTTCTTC. It encodes CASSQEENAGEAYNEQFF.

This clonotype was seen repeatedly, ten times or more. V is TRBV25-1 and J is TRBJ2-5; D is perhaps TRBD2 (5 bases). Trimming shortened V by 4 bases and J by 5 bases, and 17 bases separated the two germline ends. Germline V lookup: CDR1 MGHDK, CDR2 SYGVNS. The CDR3 extends over 15 amino acids. CDR3 nucleotide sequence: TGTGCCAGCAGTGGGTGGACGGGGTCAAGGGAGACCCAGTACTTC. It translates to CASSGWTGSRETQYF.

The J gene is TRBJ2-7, the V gene TRBV24-1; D call uncertain. Looked up from germline, CDR1 is KGHDR and CDR2 is SFDVKD. With 9 bases removed from V and 2 bases from J, the gap between germline ends came to 16 bases. The CDR3 sequence is 14 residues long. The CDR3 DNA follows: TGTGCCACCGGCGGCGTCGGCGGAACCTACGAGCAGTACTTC. It specifies CATGGVGGTYEQYF.

This clonotype was observed at least ten times. The chain is built from TRBV5-1 and TRBJ1-2; 8 nucleotides line up with TRBD1. Germline V gives CDR1 SGHRS, CDR2 YFSETQ. The ends lost 4 bases at V and 7 bases at J; junction bases unmatched: 3. The CDR3 sequence is 12 residues long. The CDR3 DNA is TGCGCCAGCAGCATGGACAGGGCTGGCTACACCTTC. It specifies CASSMDRAGYTF.

The chain employs TRBV7-3 and TRBJ2-1; D unclear. The CDR3 covers 14 residues. Germline CDR1 is SGHTA and CDR2 is FQGTGA. Trimming pared 4 bases from V and 8 bases from J, leaving 15 bases between. CDR3 loop: CASSWANDMDEQFF. CDR3 sequence (DNA): TGTGCCAGCAGCTGGGCTAACGATATGGATGAGCAGTTCTTC.

This clonotype has a handful of counts. The V gene is TRBV28, the J gene TRBJ2-1; 12 nucleotides align to TRBD1. Trimming took 4 bases from V and 10 from J; bases not matched to a gene: 11. The germline gives CDR1 MDHEN, CDR2 SYDVKM. The CDR3 extends over 16 amino acids. The CDR3, as DNA: TGTGCCAGCAGTTATACTCCGGGACAGGGGGCGCGAGAGCAGTTCTTC. Translated: CASSYTPGQGAREQFF.

V gene TRBV20-1 combines with J gene TRBJ1-5; D perhaps matches TRBD1 (6 bases). The CDR3 has 14 residues. CDR1 and CDR2 (germline): DFQATT, SNEGSKA (reference sequence). Between the trimmed V and J ends, which lost 5 bases and 4 bases, there was a span of 15 bases. The CDR3 coding sequence is TGCAGTGCTGGGTGGGACACGCGGAATCAGCCCCAGCATTTT. It translates to CSAGWDTRNQPQHF.

This clonotype came up a few times. The chain links TRBV30 to TRBJ2-2, with D possibly being TRBD1 (5 bases). V was clipped by 4 bases and J by 1 base, with 13 bases between them. CDR1 GTSNPN and CDR2 SVGIG come from the germline V gene (reference sequence). This CDR3 is 15 amino acids long. Written as DNA, the CDR3 is TGTGCCTGGATGGTCCCAGGGTGGAACACCGGGGAGCTGTTTTTT. Its protein is CAWMVPGWNTGELFF.

This clonotype was observed a few times. The J gene is TRBJ1-5, the V gene TRBV27; D uncertain. Germline-derived CDR1 and CDR2 are MNHEY and SMNVEV (reference sequence). V dropped 6 bases and J dropped 1 base, with 13 bases sitting between them. The CDR3 loop spans 15 amino acids. The DNA for the CDR3 is TGTGCCAGCAGGTCCTTGGGTGAGAGCAATCAGCCCCAGCATTTT. Encoded protein: CASRSLGESNQPQHF.

This clonotype was found many times. CDR3 DNA sequence: TGCAGTGCTTCCATAGGGACTTACGGCTACACCTTC. Protein product: CSASIGTYGYTF. The rearrangement joins TRBV20-1 to TRBJ1-2; D may be TRBD1 (5 bases). V was shortened by 5 bases and J by 8 bases, with 15 bases between the two germline ends. This CDR3 has 12 residues. Germline loops: CDR1 DFQATT, CDR2 SNEGSKA (reference sequence).

This clonotype has more than one count but fewer than ten. Sequence at one end of the junction differs from germline and may be a read error. V gene TRBV12-3 or TRBV12-4 combines with J gene TRBJ2-4; tentative D call: TRBD1 (6 bases). The CDR3 length is 12 residues. The DNA of the CDR3 is TGTGCCAGCAGTTTTGGGGGACAATCCGTCCACTTC. This translates into CASSFGGQSVHF.